The rows below give T cell receptor beta chains drawn from one sample of a study of T cell repertoires in cytomegalovirus infection. TCRdb used MiXCR to reprocess the reads, holding one entry per CDR3 protein. The sample lists hundreds of thousands of distinct CDR3 sequences, roughly 46% occurring once. Their target antigens are unknown. This specimen consisted of cultured PBMCs, obtained from culture after CMV antigen stimulation. Every receptor here comes from a human donor in good health (CMV status not recorded). Some clones in this sample may be carry-over from other donors' samples. Both conserved end residues are part of each CDR3. A D gene is named only where the DNA matches it firmly. Size values are once, few and many counts, or a class for expanded clones, and some rows have none.

TRBD2,TRBJ2-1,TRBV7-2,-,CASSVGLAVHNEQFF,TGTGCCAGCAGCGTGGGACTAGCGGTTCACAATGAGCAGTTCTTC
TRBD1,TRBJ2-1,TRBV4-3,few,CASSSDRFNEQFF,TGCGCCAGCAGCTCGGACAGGTTCAATGAGCAGTTCTTC
-,TRBJ1-1,TRBV6-1,few,CASSEGRPPQRNMNTEAFF,TGTGCCAGCAGTGAAGGTCGCCCCCCACAGCGTAATATGAACACTGAAGCTTTCTTT
-,TRBJ2-1,TRBV4-1,-,CASNPSLGAYNEQFF,TGCGCCAGCAACCCTTCTCTAGGGGCCTACAATGAGCAGTTCTTC
-,TRBJ2-5,TRBV7-2,-,CASSSRPETQYF,TGTGCCAGCAGCTCCCGTCCGGAGACCCAGTACTTC
-,TRBJ1-4,TRBV7-9,few,CASSLSEGSVNEKLFF,TGTGCCAGCAGCTTAAGCGAGGGCAGTGTGAATGAAAAACTGTTTTTT
-,TRBJ2-7,TRBV5-4,few,CASSLSGAARDEQYF,TGTGCCAGCAGCTTGTCCGGAGCGGCCCGGGACGAGCAGTACTTC
TRBD2,TRBJ2-2,TRBV7-8,few,CASSAYRLAGQSGELFF,TGTGCCAGCAGCGCCTACCGACTAGCGGGTCAGTCCGGGGAGCTGTTTTTT
-,TRBJ2-1,TRBV4-2,few,CASSQDIGGGYYNEQFF,TGTGCCAGCAGCCAGGACATAGGGGGGGGCTACTACAATGAGCAGTTCTTC
-,TRBJ2-3,TRBV27,-,CASSFGGRNTDTQYF,TGTGCCAGCAGTTTCGGGGGGCGGAACACAGATACGCAGTATTTT
-,TRBJ2-1,TRBV7-2,-,CASSPDTNNEQFF,TGTGCCAGCAGCCCGGACACGAACAATGAGCAGTTCTTC
TRBD1,TRBJ2-7,TRBV6-1,-,CASSRQGARNEQYF,TGTGCCAGCAGCCGACAGGGGGCGAGGAACGAGCAGTACTTC
TRBD1,TRBJ2-7,TRBV12-3/TRBV12-4,few,CASSLRTGWRTGEQYF,TGTGCCAGCAGTCTTAGGACAGGGTGGCGGACGGGGGAGCAGTACTTC
-,TRBJ2-5,TRBV9,-,CASSGTSWGETQYF,TGTGCCAGCAGCGGGACCTCCTGGGGAGAGACCCAGTACTTC
-,TRBJ1-1,TRBV7-2,-,CASSPNRGLNLEAFF,TGTGCCAGCAGCCCGAATAGGGGGTTAAACCTTGAAGCTTTCTTT
-,TRBJ1-2,TRBV28,few,CASSLKVGGYTF,TGTGCCAGCAGTTTAAAGGTCGGCGGCTACACCTTC
-,TRBJ1-5,TRBV7-2,few,CASSPGQGVEPQHF,TGTGCCAGCAGCCCCGGGCAGGGTGTGGAGCCCCAGCATTTT
TRBD1,TRBJ2-2,TRBV7-9,-,CASSPRTGGGAGELFF,TGTGCCAGCAGCCCTAGGACAGGGGGCGGCGCCGGGGAGCTGTTTTTT